A selection of T cell receptor beta chains follows, all from one sample in a study of post-analysis software for immune sequencing data. In TCRdb, the PCR reads were re-called with MiXCR into one record per CDR3 protein. Of roughly 700,000 distinct CDR3 sequences listed, 25% to 30% were seen once; the top ten hold 0.55% to 0.65%. Sequencing was performed on blood. The source of these receptors is a girl between 5 and 17 years old with multiple sclerosis. Both conserved end residues are part of each CDR3. The D gene is left open where the match is weak. Clone size, where shown, is once, few, many, or a class for clones that have expanded.

j_call v_call d_call clone_size cdr3_aa cdr3_nt
TRBJ2-1 TRBV5-1 . few CASSFPFAGDEQFF TGCGCCAGCAGCTTCCCCTTTGCGGGCGATGAGCAGTTCTTC
TRBJ1-4 TRBV3-1 . few CASSQGTTNEKLFF TGTGCCAGCAGCCAAGGGACAACTAATGAAAAACTGTTTTTT
TRBJ2-1 TRBV10-3 TRBD1 many CAISAGQGFYNEQFF TGTGCCATCAGCGCGGGACAGGGGTTCTACAATGAGCAGTTCTTC
TRBJ1-6 TRBV12-3/TRBV12-4 . . CASSLGQRTGSPLHF TGTGCCAGCAGTTTAGGACAGCGAACGGGTTCACCCCTCCACTTT
TRBJ2-1 TRBV4-3 TRBD2 . CASSQDPGGRAANEQFF TGCGCCAGCAGCCAAGATCCAGGCGGGAGGGCCGCGAATGAGCAGTTCTTC
TRBJ2-1 TRBV7-9 TRBD2 few CASSLETSTMEQFF TGTGCCAGCAGCTTAGAGACTAGCACAATGGAGCAGTTCTTC
TRBJ2-4 TRBV20-1 TRBD1 . CSAEIPGQPALLAKNIQYF TGCAGTGCTGAGATCCCGGGACAGCCAGCTCTCCTAGCCAAAAACATTCAGTACTTC
TRBJ1-5 TRBV7-2 . few CASSPTSNSNQPQHF TGTGCCAGCAGTCCGACATCGAATAGCAATCAGCCCCAGCATTTT
TRBJ2-1 TRBV9 TRBD1 once CAGRPGTEYNEQFF TGTGCCGGCAGACCCGGGACAGAATACAATGAGCAGTTCTTC
TRBJ2-5 TRBV7-9 . . CASSLATYTETQYF TGTGCCAGCAGCTTAGCGACGTACACAGAGACCCAGTACTTC
TRBJ1-4 TRBV12-3/TRBV12-4 TRBD1 few CASSLYRQGNEKLFF TGTGCCAGCAGTTTATACCGACAGGGAAATGAAAAACTGTTTTTT
TRBJ2-5 TRBV7-9 . . CASSLSGAAGWTQYF TGTGCCAGCAGCTTATCAGGCGCGGCCGGGTGGACCCAGTACTTC
TRBJ1-1 TRBV5-1 . few CASSLDPQRSTEAFF TGCGCCAGCAGCTTGGATCCCCAGAGGAGCACTGAAGCTTTCTTT
TRBJ1-2 TRBV27 . few CASSLSAAATGYTF TGTGCCAGCAGTTTATCGGCGGCAGCTACAGGCTACACCTTC
TRBJ2-1 TRBV12-3/TRBV12-4 . few CASSFAGSYNEQFF TGTGCCAGCAGTTTCGCAGGCTCCTACAATGAGCAGTTCTTC
TRBJ2-7 TRBV20-1 TRBD2 few CSARDQGAGGRYEQYF TGCAGTGCTAGAGACCAAGGGGCGGGAGGTAGATACGAGCAGTACTTC
TRBJ2-3 TRBV5-1 . . CASSLAVGRTDTQYF TGCGCCAGCAGCTTGGCGGTAGGACGTACAGATACGCAGTATTTT
TRBJ2-1 TRBV3-1 TRBD2 few CASSQDLLAGAYNEQFF TGTGCCAGCAGCCAAGACCTTCTAGCGGGAGCCTACAATGAGCAGTTCTTC